The 12 T cell receptor beta chains presented below share a single source sample, sequenced in a study of tumor-infiltrating lymphocytes in primary liver carcinoma. Germline DNA was extracted too, while blood RNA derived from unsorted whole blood. Priming with a constant-region primer yielded TCR beta cDNA from 400 to 550 ng total RNA. A slightly modified ARM-PCR protocol with three nested multiplex PCR rounds produced these TCR beta libraries. The first two PCR rounds used TRBV1-TRBV30 primers with a Cbeta primer, around 10 cycles each. MiXCR was run by TCRdb on the multiplex PCR reads, yielding one entry per CDR3 protein. The table has approximately 210,000 distinct CDR3 sequences, less than 65% seen once. Sequenced sample: peripheral blood. These receptors were taken from a woman aged 55-69 years with primary liver carcinoma and hepatitis B virus infection.

As concerns this clonotype: Given a much more abundant clone one base away, this may be a read error. V is TRBV12-3 or TRBV12-4 and J is TRBJ2-2; 10 bases fit TRBD1. The CDR3 runs to 15 residues. The CDR3 nucleotides read TGTGCCGGCAGTAAGACAGGGGGCAACACCGGGGAGCTGTTTTTT. This codes for CAGSKTGGNTGELFF.

This clonotype was counted a single time. This sequence may be a read error, since a much larger clone differs from it by one base. The V and J genes are TRBV6-5 and TRBJ2-4; 9 positions agree with TRBD1. This CDR3 has 15 amino acids. The junction had 3 bases not matched to a gene; V was cut back by 2 bases and J by 4 bases. CDR1 and CDR2 (germline): MNHEY, SVGAGI. CDR3 DNA sequence: TGTGCCAGCAGTTACCCGGGACAGGGTAAAAACATTCAGTACTTC. Protein sequence: CASSYPGQGKNIQYF.

This clonotype has a handful of counts. The chain combines TRBV7-9 with TRBJ1-1; 7 nucleotides match TRBD1. With 2 bases clipped from V and 5 bases from J, the junction kept 5 bases outside the gene matches. The length of the CDR3 is 14 residues. Germline CDR1 reads SEHNR; CDR2 reads FQNEAQ (reference sequence). The chain's CDR3 is CASSLNRGNTEAFF. CDR3 sequence (DNA): TGTGCCAGCAGCTTAAACAGGGGAAATACTGAAGCTTTCTTT.

This rearrangement joins TRBV7-9 to TRBJ1-1, with D possibly matching TRBD1 (6 bases). Germline-derived CDR1 and CDR2 are SEHNR and FQNEAQ (reference sequence). V was cut by 5 bases and J by 9 bases, with 13 bases left in between. The CDR3 extends over 12 amino acids. Here the CDR3 reads CASSEGHAQAFF. CDR3 bases: TGTGCCAGCAGCGAGGGACACGCTCAAGCTTTCTTT.

This chain links TRBV6-2 or TRBV6-3 with TRBJ2-1, with TRBD2 identical over 11 bases. Germline CDR1 and CDR2: MNHEY and SVGEGT. The length of the CDR3 is 16 residues. The junction had 11 bases not matched to a gene; V was cut back by 8 bases and J by 5 bases. The CDR3: CASVPMGLAANNEQFF. Here the CDR3 DNA reads TGTGCCAGCGTGCCTATGGGACTAGCGGCTAACAATGAGCAGTTCTTC.

As concerns this clonotype: This may stem from a read error, because a much larger clone lies one nucleotide away. CDR3 DNA sequence: TGTGATAGTGGTGGCAACGCCGCTGGAAACACCATATATTTT. This translates into CDSGGNAAGNTIYF. V is TRBV12-5 and J is TRBJ1-3; D uncertain. This CDR3 is 14 amino acids long. Germline values: CDR1 LGHNT, CDR2 FRNRAP.

This clonotype was seen repeatedly, ten times or more. The chain carries TRBV4-2 and TRBJ2-3; 12 bases fit TRBD2. Trimming cost V 3 bases and J 10 bases; bases outside gene matches: 11. The CDR3 extends over 16 amino acids. Germline V CDR1 and CDR2: LGHNA, YNFKEQ. CDR3 DNA: TGTGCCAGCAGCCATGCTAGCGGGAGGGCCGACCGGGCGCAGTATTTT. As protein: CASSHASGRADRAQYF.

This clonotype was seen ten or more times. The chain combines TRBV29-1 with TRBJ2-7; D may be TRBD1 or TRBD2 (6 bases each). Germline CDR1 reads SQVTM; CDR2 reads ANQGSEA. V was shortened by 1 base and J by 4 bases, with 14 bases between the two germline ends. The length of the CDR3 is 14 residues. CDR3 sequence reads: CSVEGRGSGYEQYF. The CDR3 nucleotides are TGCAGCGTTGAAGGGAGGGGGAGTGGGTACGAGCAGTACTTC.

The genes are TRBV5-6 and TRBJ2-2, with 7 nucleotides matching TRBD1. There are 16 residues in the CDR3. Per the germline V gene, CDR1 is SGHDT and CDR2 is YYEEEE. V lost 3 bases and J lost 10; bases outside the gene matches: 15. The CDR3 here is CASSSMNQGESEELFF. As DNA, the CDR3 is TGTGCCAGCAGCTCAATGAATCAGGGGGAAAGCGAGGAGCTGTTTTTT.

Comment on this clonotype: Its ends do not fully match the called genes, so a read error is possible. This rearrangement joins TRBV4-2 to TRBJ2-5, with D maybe TRBD2 (6 bases). The CDR3 runs to 15 residues. From germline, CDR1 is LGHNA and CDR2 YNFKEQ. The CDR3 DNA reads TGTGCCAGCAACCAAGATTTAGGGAGGCCCGGGACCCAGTACTTC. It translates to CASNQDLGRPGTQYF.

In this sample, this clonotype turned up many times. V gene TRBV6-5 combines with J gene TRBJ2-3, with 12 bases aligning to TRBD2. V lost 7 bases to trimming and J lost 3 bases; unmatched junction nucleotides: 5. Germline V gene sequence: CDR1 MNHEY, CDR2 SVGAGI. This CDR3 is 15 amino acids long. As DNA, the CDR3 is TGTGCCAGCAACCCAGGACTAGCGGGAACAGATACGCAGTATTTT. Its translation is CASNPGLAGTDTQYF.

Concerning this clonotype: A much larger clone lies one base from this, so it may be a read error. The V and J genes are TRBV4-2 and TRBJ2-1, with TRBD2 identical over 7 bases. The V gene's germline CDR1 is LGHNA and CDR2 YNFKEQ. The CDR3 length is 19 residues. After removal of 3 bases from V and 8 bases from J, the junction contained 22 bases not matched to a gene. CDR3 DNA: TGTGCCAGCAGCCATTTTTTGGGGGGAGGGCCCCGAGATGTGGATGAGCAGTTCTTC. Protein product: CASSHFLGGGPRDVDEQFF.